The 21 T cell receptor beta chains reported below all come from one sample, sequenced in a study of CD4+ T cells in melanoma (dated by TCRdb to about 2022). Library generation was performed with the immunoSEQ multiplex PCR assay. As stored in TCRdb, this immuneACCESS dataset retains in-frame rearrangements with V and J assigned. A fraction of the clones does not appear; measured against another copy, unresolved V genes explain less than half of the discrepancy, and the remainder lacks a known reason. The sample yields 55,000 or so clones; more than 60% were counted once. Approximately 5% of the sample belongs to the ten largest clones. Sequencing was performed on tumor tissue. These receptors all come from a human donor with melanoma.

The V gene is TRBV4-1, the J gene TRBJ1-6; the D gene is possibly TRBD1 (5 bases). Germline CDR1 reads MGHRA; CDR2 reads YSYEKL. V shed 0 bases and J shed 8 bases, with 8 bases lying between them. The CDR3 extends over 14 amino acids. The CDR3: CASSQDLTDSPLHF. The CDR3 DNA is TGCGCCAGCAGCCAAGACTTGACAGATTCACCCCTCCACTTT.

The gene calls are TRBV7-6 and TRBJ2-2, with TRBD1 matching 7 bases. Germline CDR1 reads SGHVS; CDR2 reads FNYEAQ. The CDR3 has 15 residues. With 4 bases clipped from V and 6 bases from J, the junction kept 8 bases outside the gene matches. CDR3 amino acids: CASSSRQGRAGELFF. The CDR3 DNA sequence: TGTGCCAGCAGCTCACGACAGGGTCGAGCCGGGGAGCTGTTTTTT. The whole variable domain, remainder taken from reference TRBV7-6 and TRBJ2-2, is GAGVSQSPRYKVTKRGQDVALRCDPISGHVSLYWYRQALGQGPEFLTYFNYEAQQDKSGLPNDRFSAERPEGSISTLTIQRTEQRDSAMYRCASSSRQGRAGELFFGEGSRLTVL.

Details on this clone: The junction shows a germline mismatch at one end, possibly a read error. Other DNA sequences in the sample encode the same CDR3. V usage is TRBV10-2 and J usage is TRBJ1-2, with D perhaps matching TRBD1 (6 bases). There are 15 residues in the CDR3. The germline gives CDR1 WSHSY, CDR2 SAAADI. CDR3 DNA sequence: TGCGCCAGCAGTGACCCAGAGGGACATCGCTATGGTTACACCTTC. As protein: CASSDPEGHRYGYTF.

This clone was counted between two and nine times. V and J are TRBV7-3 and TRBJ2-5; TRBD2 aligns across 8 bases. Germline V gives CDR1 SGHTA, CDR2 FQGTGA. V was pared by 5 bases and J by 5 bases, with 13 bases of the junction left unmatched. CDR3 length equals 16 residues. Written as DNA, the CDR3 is TGTGCCAGCAGCGAGAGGGGAGGCGGGGGGCTGGAGACCCAGTACTTC. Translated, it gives CASSERGGGGLETQYF.

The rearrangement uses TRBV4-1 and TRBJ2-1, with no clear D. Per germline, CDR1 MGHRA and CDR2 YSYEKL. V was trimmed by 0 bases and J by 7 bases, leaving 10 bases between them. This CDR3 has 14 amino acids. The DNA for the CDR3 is TGCGCCAGCAGCCAAGAAGGTTCAGGAAATGAGCAGTTCTTC. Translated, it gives CASSQEGSGNEQFF.

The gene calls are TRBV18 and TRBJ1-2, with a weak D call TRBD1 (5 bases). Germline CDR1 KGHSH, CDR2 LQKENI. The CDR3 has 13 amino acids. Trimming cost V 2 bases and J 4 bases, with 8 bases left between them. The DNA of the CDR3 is TGTGCCAGCTCACCAGGGACGGGCTATGGCTACACCTTC. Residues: CASSPGTGYGYTF.

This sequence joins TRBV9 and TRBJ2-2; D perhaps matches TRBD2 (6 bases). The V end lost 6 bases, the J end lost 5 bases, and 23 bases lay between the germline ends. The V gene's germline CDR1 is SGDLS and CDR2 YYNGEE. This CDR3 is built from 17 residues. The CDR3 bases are TGTGCCAGCACCCTGAGGGGAGGAGGGGCGGAAACCGGGGAGCTGTTTTTT. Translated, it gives CASTLRGGGAETGELFF. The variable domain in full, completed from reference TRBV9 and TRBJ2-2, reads DSGVTQTPKHLITATGQRVTLRCSPRSGDLSVYWYQQSLDQGLQFLIQYYNGEERAKGNILERFSAQQFPDLHSELNLSSLELGDSALYFCASTLRGGGAETGELFFGEGSRLTVL.

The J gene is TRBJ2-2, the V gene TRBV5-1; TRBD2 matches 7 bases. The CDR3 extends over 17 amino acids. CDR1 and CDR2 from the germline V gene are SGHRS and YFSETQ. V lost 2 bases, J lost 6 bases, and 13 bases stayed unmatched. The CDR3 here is CASSFLSRGSEPGELFF. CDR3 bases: TGCGCCAGCAGCTTTCTCTCGCGGGGGAGCGAACCCGGGGAGCTGTTTTTT.

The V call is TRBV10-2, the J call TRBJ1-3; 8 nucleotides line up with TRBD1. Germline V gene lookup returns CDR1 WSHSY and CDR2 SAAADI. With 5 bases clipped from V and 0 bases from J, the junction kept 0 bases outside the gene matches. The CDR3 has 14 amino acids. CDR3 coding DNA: TGCGCCAGCAGTACAGGGGGCTCTGGAAACACCATATATTTT. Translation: CASSTGGSGNTIYF.

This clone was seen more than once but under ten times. The CDR3 spells CASSDGPEQFF. CDR3 in DNA: TGTGCCAGCAGTGACGGACCTGAGCAGTTCTTC. This rearrangement joins TRBV6-6 to TRBJ2-1, with D unclear. Germline CDR1 is MNHNY and CDR2 is SVGAGI (reference sequence). This CDR3 comprises 11 residues. V lost 5 bases, J lost 9 bases, and 8 bases lay in between.

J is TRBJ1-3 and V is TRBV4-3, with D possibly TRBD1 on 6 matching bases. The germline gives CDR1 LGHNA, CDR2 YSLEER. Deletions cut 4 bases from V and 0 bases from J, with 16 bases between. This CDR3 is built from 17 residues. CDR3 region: CASSPQTGRTSGNTIYF. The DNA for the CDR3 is TGCGCCAGCAGCCCCCAGACAGGAAGGACCTCTGGAAACACCATATATTTT.

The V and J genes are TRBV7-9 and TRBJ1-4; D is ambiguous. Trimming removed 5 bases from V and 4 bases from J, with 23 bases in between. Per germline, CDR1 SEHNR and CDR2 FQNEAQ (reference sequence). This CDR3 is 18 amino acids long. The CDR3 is CASSPVSSPRPVNEKLFF. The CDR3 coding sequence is TGTGCCAGCAGCCCTGTTTCGAGCCCTCGTCCTGTTAATGAAAAACTGTTTTTT. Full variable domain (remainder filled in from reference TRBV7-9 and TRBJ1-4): DTGVSQNPRHKITKRGQNVTFRCDPISEHNRLYWYRQTLGQGPEFLTYFQNEAQLEKSRLLSDRFSAERPKGSFSTLEIQRTEQGDSAMYLCASSPVSSPRPVNEKLFFGSGTQLSVL.

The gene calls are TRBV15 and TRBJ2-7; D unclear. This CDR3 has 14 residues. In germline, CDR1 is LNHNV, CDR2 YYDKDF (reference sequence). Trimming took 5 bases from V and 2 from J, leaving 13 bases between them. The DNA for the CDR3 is TGTGCCACCAGCGACCGACGGTTTCCCTACGAGCAGTACTTC. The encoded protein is CATSDRRFPYEQYF.

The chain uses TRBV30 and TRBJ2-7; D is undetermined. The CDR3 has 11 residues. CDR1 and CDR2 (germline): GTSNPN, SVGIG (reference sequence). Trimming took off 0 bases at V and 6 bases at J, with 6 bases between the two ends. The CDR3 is CAWSVRGEQYF. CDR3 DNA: TGTGCCTGGAGTGTAAGAGGCGAGCAGTACTTC. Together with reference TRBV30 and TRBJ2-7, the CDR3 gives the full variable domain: SQTIHQWPATLVQPVGSPLSLECTVEGTSNPNLYWYRQAAGRGLQLLFYSVGIGQISSEVPQNLSASRPQDRQFILSSKKLLLSDSGFYLCAWSVRGEQYFGPGTRLTVT.

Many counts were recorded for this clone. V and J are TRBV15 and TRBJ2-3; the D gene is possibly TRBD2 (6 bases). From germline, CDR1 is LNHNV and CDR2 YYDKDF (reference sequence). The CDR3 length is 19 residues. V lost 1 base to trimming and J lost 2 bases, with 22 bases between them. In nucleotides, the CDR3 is TGTGCCACCAGCAGAGCGTTGGGTGTGGGGCGGGGTTACACAGATACGCAGTATTTT. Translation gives CATSRALGVGRGYTDTQYF. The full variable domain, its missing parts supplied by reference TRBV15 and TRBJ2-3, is DAMVIQNPRYQVTQFGKPVTLSCSQTLNHNVMYWYQQKSSQAPKLLFHYYDKDFNNEADTPDNFQSRRPNTSFCFLDIRSPGLGDTAMYLCATSRALGVGRGYTDTQYFGPGTRLTVL.

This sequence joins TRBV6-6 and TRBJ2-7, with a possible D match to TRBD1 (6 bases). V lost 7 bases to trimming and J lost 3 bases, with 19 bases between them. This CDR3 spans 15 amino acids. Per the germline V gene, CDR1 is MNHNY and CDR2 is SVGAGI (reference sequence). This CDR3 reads CASKHPDLGHYEQYF. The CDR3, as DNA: TGTGCCAGCAAACATCCGGACCTGGGACACTACGAGCAGTACTTC.

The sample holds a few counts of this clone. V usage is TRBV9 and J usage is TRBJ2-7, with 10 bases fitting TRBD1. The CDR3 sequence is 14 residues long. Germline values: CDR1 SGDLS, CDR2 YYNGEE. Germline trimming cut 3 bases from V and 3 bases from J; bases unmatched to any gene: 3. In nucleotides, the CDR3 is TGTGCCAGCAGCGAGGGGACAGGGGTCTACGAGCAGTACTTC. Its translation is CASSEGTGVYEQYF.

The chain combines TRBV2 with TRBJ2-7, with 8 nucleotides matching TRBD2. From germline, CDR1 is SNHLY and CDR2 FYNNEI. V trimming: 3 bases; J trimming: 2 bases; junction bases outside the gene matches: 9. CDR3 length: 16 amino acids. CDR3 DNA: TGTGCCAGCAGTGACCCCTCGCGGGGGGCTACCTACGAGCAGTACTTC. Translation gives CASSDPSRGATYEQYF.

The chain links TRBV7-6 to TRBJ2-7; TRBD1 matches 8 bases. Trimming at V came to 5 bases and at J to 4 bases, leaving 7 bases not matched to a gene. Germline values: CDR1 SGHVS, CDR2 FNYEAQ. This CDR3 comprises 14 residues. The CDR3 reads CASSHGTGQYEQYF. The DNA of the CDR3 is TGTGCCAGCAGCCACGGGACAGGTCAATACGAGCAGTACTTC.

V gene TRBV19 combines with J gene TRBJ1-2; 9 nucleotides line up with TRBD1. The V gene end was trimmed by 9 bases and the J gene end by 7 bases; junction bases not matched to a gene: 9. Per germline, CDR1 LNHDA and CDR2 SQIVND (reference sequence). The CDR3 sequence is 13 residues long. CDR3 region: CASGPGQGLGYTF. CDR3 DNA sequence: TGTGCCAGCGGACCGGGACAGGGCCTTGGCTACACCTTC.

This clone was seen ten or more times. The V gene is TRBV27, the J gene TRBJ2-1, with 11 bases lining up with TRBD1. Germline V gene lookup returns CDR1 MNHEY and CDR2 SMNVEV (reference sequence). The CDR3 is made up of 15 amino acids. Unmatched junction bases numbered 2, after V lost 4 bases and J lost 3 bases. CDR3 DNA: TGTGCCAGCAGTTCGGGACAGGGGGGCTACAATGAGCAGTTCTTC. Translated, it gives CASSSGQGGYNEQFF.